This T cell receptor (beta chain) was retrieved from a study of molecular identifiers for immune sequencing clone quantification. Study context: Four of five splits of RNA from about 20,000 or 100,000 naive CD8 cells were sequenced in replicates.

For bulk TCR libraries, previously described methods and listed TCR primers were used. TCRdb used MiXCR to reprocess the PCR reads, holding one entry per CDR3 protein. In the table there are approximately 320,000 distinct CDR3 sequences, roughly a quarter of which are singletons. V was shortened by 2 bases and J by 1 base, with 10 bases between the two germline ends. CDR1 MDHEN and CDR2 SYDVKM come from the germline V gene. This CDR3 comprises 15 residues. This clonotype came up many times. The receptor was derived from a human donor in good health. Some libraries in this study had Jurkat cell RNA spiked in. What was sequenced was naive CD8+ T cells from blood, with Jurkat cell RNA spiked in. Subset denoted: FACS-sorted CD8+CD4-CCR7+CD45RA+ naive T cells. The genes are TRBV28 and TRBJ2-3; the D gene is possibly TRBD1 (6 bases). The CDR3 sequence: CASSLTPGGTDTQYF. Here the CDR3 DNA reads TGTGCCAGCAGTTTAACGCCAGGGGGCACAGATACGCAGTATTTT. Full variable domain (rest looked up from reference TRBV28 and TRBJ2-3): DVKVTQSSRYLVKRTGEKVFLECVQDMDHENMFWYRQDPGLGLRLIYFSYDVKMKEKGDIPEGYSVSREKKERFSLILESASTNQTSMYLCASSLTPGGTDTQYFGPGTRLTVL.